This T cell receptor (beta chain) was retrieved from a study of blood T cell repertoires in COVID-19. Clones were sequenced by immunoSEQ multiplex PCR, and TCRdb holds only the in-frame ones, with some missing. Here the sample spans about 40,000 clones, approximately 77% being singletons. In this sample, this clone turned up a few times. V was pared by 2 bases and J by 4 bases, with 5 bases between. CDR3 length equals 13 residues. The sample consisted of peripheral blood. V gene TRBV12-3 or TRBV12-4 combines with J gene TRBJ2-2; D not resolved. The sequence derives from a woman aged 65 to 85 with acute or convalescent COVID-19. The chain's CDR3 is CASSLLRTGELFF. The CDR3 bases are TGTGCCAGCAGTTTATTGCGCACCGGGGAGCTGTTTTTT.